These 30 T cell receptor beta chains share one sample of origin, sequenced in a study of glioma-infiltrating T cells. TCR alpha and beta CDR3 regions were amplified from RNA using iRepertoire nested multiplex PCR. TCRdb analysed the multiplex PCR reads with MiXCR anew, one entry per CDR3 protein. Of some 22,000 distinct CDR3 sequences listed, 20% to 25% are singletons. Sequencing was done on a sample of glioma tissue, nonneoplastic brain tissue, or PBMCs (not recorded which). Receptor source: a human donor with low-grade glioma or glioblastoma, undergoing nonglioma brain surgery, or in good health (not recorded which).

This clonotype has a single count. An end of the junction does not agree with germline; a read error may underlie this. The rearrangement joins TRBV28 to TRBJ2-7; D not resolved. Per the germline V gene, CDR1 is MDHEN and CDR2 is SYDVKM. The CDR3 sequence is 16 residues long. Here the CDR3 DNA reads TGTGCCAGCAGGGCTGGTTGGGCAGACCTCTCCTACGGGCAGTACTTC. Translating it yields CASRAGWADLSYGQYF.

This clonotype was detected ten times or more. The V call is TRBV7-2, the J call TRBJ2-5; D is uncertain. The germline gives CDR1 SGHTA, CDR2 FQGNSA. There are 16 residues in the CDR3. V lost 1 base and J 4 bases, leaving 16 bases between the germline ends. The CDR3 protein is CASSLGWRGETETQYF. CDR3 nucleotide sequence: TGTGCCAGCAGCTTAGGTTGGCGCGGCGAGACAGAGACCCAGTACTTC.

This clonotype appeared many times. J is TRBJ2-3 and V is TRBV7-2; tentative D call: TRBD2 (6 bases). The CDR3 consists of 14 residues. With 5 bases removed from V and 2 bases from J, the gap between germline ends came to 11 bases. Germline V gene data show CDR1 as SGHTA and CDR2 as FQGNSA. CDR3 protein: CASSMGLITDTQYF. CDR3 nucleotide sequence: TGTGCCAGCAGCATGGGACTGATCACAGATACGCAGTATTTT.

Only a few counts were recorded for this clonotype. V is TRBV3-1 and J is TRBJ1-6, with a possible D match to TRBD1 (5 bases). CDR3 length: 13 residues. CDR1 and CDR2 from the germline V gene are LGHDT and YNNKEL (reference sequence). The germline V and J ends were trimmed by 4 bases and 7 bases, with 8 bases remaining between them. CDR3 nucleotides: TGTGCCAGCAGCCGTCAGGGAAATTCACCCCTCCACTTT. It is translated as CASSRQGNSPLHF.

This clonotype showed up many times. J is TRBJ2-1 and V is TRBV29-1; D is undetermined. This CDR3 has 11 residues. Deletions cut 7 bases from V and 2 bases from J, with 6 bases between. Germline lookup yields CDR1 SQVTM and CDR2 ANQGSEA. For the CDR3, the DNA is TGCAGCGCCACAGCCTACAATGAGCAGTTCTTC. Protein sequence: CSATAYNEQFF.

There are many counts of this clonotype. J is TRBJ2-5 and V is TRBV7-2; TRBD1 is a possible D gene (5 bases). The CDR3 has 14 residues. The germline gives CDR1 SGHTA, CDR2 FQGNSA. With 5 bases removed from V and 2 bases from J, the gap between germline ends came to 12 bases. The CDR3 loop is CASSVETAQETQYF. Written as DNA, the CDR3 is TGTGCCAGCAGCGTAGAGACAGCTCAAGAGACCCAGTACTTC.

This rearrangement joins TRBV18 to TRBJ1-1, with unresolved D. Germline loops: CDR1 KGHSH, CDR2 LQKENI. The V end was cut by 2 bases, the J end by 5 bases, with 6 bases between. CDR3 length: 12 amino acids. The CDR3 region has the DNA TGTGCCAGCTCACCAGCAAGGACTGAAGCTTTCTTT. Amino acids: CASSPARTEAFF.

As for this clonotype: It may be a read error: a sequence one base away is much more abundant. V usage is TRBV12-3 or TRBV12-4 and J usage is TRBJ1-5; D uncertain. This CDR3 is 14 amino acids long. The CDR3 is CASSLDLSNKPQHF. The CDR3, as DNA: TGTGCCAGCAGTTTGGACCTCAGCAATAAGCCCCAGCATTTT.

The J gene is TRBJ2-7, the V gene TRBV2; 8 nucleotides agree with TRBD1. The CDR3 contains 14 residues. V shed 9 bases, J shed 3 bases, and the junction held 10 bases outside the gene matches. CDR1 SNHLY and CDR2 FYNNEI come from the germline V gene. The CDR3 reads CASELTGTGYEQYF. As DNA, the CDR3 is TGTGCCAGTGAGCTAACCGGGACAGGCTACGAGCAGTACTTC.

This clonotype was observed at least ten times. This chain links TRBV20-1 with TRBJ2-7, with D perhaps given as TRBD1 or TRBD2 (7 bases each). Between the trimmed V and J ends, which lost 3 bases and 6 bases, there was a span of 12 bases. This CDR3 is 12 amino acids long. The V gene's germline CDR1 is DFQATT and CDR2 SNEGSKA (reference sequence). Here the CDR3 DNA reads TGCAGTGCTAGCAGGGGGGGGACCGAGCAGTACTTC. As protein: CSASRGGTEQYF.

This clonotype was picked up many times. V usage is TRBV4-3 and J usage is TRBJ2-2, with D possibly matching TRBD1 (6 bases). Germline-derived CDR1 and CDR2 are LGHNA and YSLEER. This CDR3 spans 17 amino acids. V lost 2 bases and J lost 5, with 18 bases in between. DNA for the CDR3: TGCGCCAGCAGCCAATGGATCGAGACAGGCTGGACCGGGGAGCTGTTTTTT. Encoded protein: CASSQWIETGWTGELFF.

This clonotype was counted many times. The rearrangement joins TRBV19 to TRBJ1-5; D is possibly TRBD1 (6 bases). Germline V gene sequence: CDR1 LNHDA, CDR2 SQIVND (reference sequence). V was clipped by 5 bases and J by 3 bases, with 11 bases between them. There are 14 residues in the CDR3. CDR3 DNA: TGTGCCAGTAGTCAACAGGGAAACAATCAGCCCCAGCATTTT. It codes for CASSQQGNNQPQHF.

V usage is TRBV18 and J usage is TRBJ1-6, with a weak D call TRBD1 (6 bases). Germline assignment: CDR1 KGHSH and CDR2 LQKENI. V was cut by 8 bases and J by 7 bases, with 18 bases left in between. The length of the CDR3 is 15 residues. The CDR3 nucleotides read TGTGCCAGCCCTCTACAGACAGGAACAAATTCACCCCTCCACTTT. Amino acid sequence: CASPLQTGTNSPLHF.

This clonotype counts as medium-sized. The rearrangement links TRBV6-1 to TRBJ1-2, with 8 nucleotides matching TRBD1. V shed 4 bases and J 2 bases; nucleotides not matched to a gene: 6. Per the germline V gene, CDR1 is MNHNS and CDR2 is SASEGT. CDR3 length: 15 residues. In DNA form, the CDR3 reads TGTGCCAGCAGTGGACGACAGGGGCTAAACTATGGCTACACCTTC. Translating gives CASSGRQGLNYGYTF.

V and J are TRBV28 and TRBJ2-5; TRBD2 might be the D (6 bases). The CDR3 is 12 residues long. V was clipped by 5 bases and J by 7 bases, with 11 bases between them. Germline V gene lookup returns CDR1 MDHEN and CDR2 SYDVKM. CDR3 loop: CASSPPGGTQYF. The CDR3 DNA is TGTGCCAGCAGTCCGCCCGGGGGGACCCAGTACTTC.

By share, this clonotype ranks as medium-sized (0.01 to 0.1%). CDR3: CASSLRPGASTEAFF. Here the CDR3 DNA reads TGTGCCAGCAGCCTACGACCGGGAGCCAGCACTGAAGCTTTCTTT. The J gene is TRBJ1-1, the V gene TRBV28; D remains ambiguous. Trimming took 6 bases from V and 4 from J, leaving 18 bases between them. The CDR3 runs to 15 residues. Per the germline V gene, CDR1 is MDHEN and CDR2 is SYDVKM.

This clonotype was detected a few times. The rearrangement links TRBV2 to TRBJ2-1; D is possibly TRBD1 (5 bases). Germline V CDR1 and CDR2: SNHLY, FYNNEI. CDR3 length equals 16 residues. Trimming shortened V by 6 bases and J by 0 bases, and 15 bases separated the two germline ends. Here the CDR3 reads CASRSDRASSYNEQFF. For the CDR3, the DNA is TGTGCCAGCAGATCCGACAGAGCTAGCTCCTACAATGAGCAGTTCTTC.

The chain's CDR3 is CASSQTLFNKQGYTQYF. In DNA, the CDR3 is TGTGCCAGCAGCCAAACCCTATTCAATAAACAGGGGTATACGCAGTATTTT. V and J are TRBV14 and TRBJ2-3, with 7 bases identical to TRBD1. Germline CDR1 SGHDN, CDR2 FVKESK. V gave up 2 bases and J gave up 7 bases; unmatched junction bases: 15. CDR3 length: 17 amino acids.

There are many counts of this clonotype. The gene calls are TRBV27 and TRBJ2-7; D is ambiguous. V lost 5 bases to trimming and J lost 2 bases, with 25 bases between them. CDR3 length: 18 amino acids. Germline V CDR1 and CDR2: MNHEY, SMNVEV (reference sequence). This CDR3 is CASSPSWFGAADPYEQYF. The CDR3 DNA sequence: TGTGCCAGCAGTCCCTCGTGGTTTGGAGCCGCGGATCCCTACGAGCAGTACTTC.

The CDR3 DNA is TGTGCCAGCAGCGGGGACCTCACAGATACGCAGTATTTT. Translated: CASSGDLTDTQYF. This sequence joins TRBV9 and TRBJ2-3; D is possibly TRBD1 or TRBD2 (5 bases each). The CDR3 consists of 13 residues. Looked up from germline, CDR1 is SGDLS and CDR2 is YYNGEE. Trimming took off 3 bases at V and 2 bases at J, with 7 bases between the two ends.

In this sample, this clonotype turned up once. The chain employs TRBV11-2 and TRBJ1-4, with 7 bases that match TRBD1. CDR3 length: 15 residues. Germline V CDR1 and CDR2: SGHAT, FQNNGV. Germline trimming cut 1 base from V and 8 bases from J; bases unmatched to any gene: 7. CDR3 DNA: TGTGCCAGCAGCTTAGGGGACCGGGACAGCGAAAAACTGTTTTTT. It translates to CASSLGDRDSEKLFF. The full variable domain, rest sourced from reference TRBV11-2 and TRBJ1-4, is EAGVAQSPRYKIIEKRQSVAFWCNPISGHATLYWYQQILGQGPKLLIQFQNNGVVDDSQLPKDRFSAERLKGVDSTLKIQPAKLEDSAVYLCASSLGDRDSEKLFFGSGTQLSVL.

This clonotype was counted at least ten times. This chain links TRBV20-1 with TRBJ2-7; a possible D gene is TRBD2 (7 bases). The CDR3 sequence is 14 residues long. The V gene's germline CDR1 is DFQATT and CDR2 SNEGSKA (reference sequence). The V end lost 6 bases, the J end lost 3 bases, and 18 bases lay between the germline ends. The CDR3 here is CSAEGSGGFYEQYF. Written as DNA, the CDR3 is TGCAGTGCCGAAGGGTCGGGGGGCTTCTACGAGCAGTACTTC.

V is TRBV20-1 and J is TRBJ2-7, with no clear D. The CDR3 length is 14 residues. Germline V gives CDR1 DFQATT, CDR2 SNEGSKA (reference sequence). The V gene lost 0 bases and the J gene lost 5 bases, with 14 bases spanning the gap. The CDR3 here is CSAREAGPRNEQYF. CDR3 sequence (DNA): TGCAGTGCTAGAGAGGCAGGCCCTCGGAACGAGCAGTACTTC.

In this sample, this clonotype turned up a few times. This chain links TRBV4-3 with TRBJ2-3; D uncertain. There are 13 residues in the CDR3. V shed 2 bases and J shed 2 bases, with 5 bases lying between them. Germline lookup yields CDR1 LGHNA and CDR2 YSLEER. This chain's CDR3 is CASSQFTTDTQYF. DNA of the CDR3: TGCGCCAGCAGCCAATTCACCACAGATACGCAGTATTTT.

The chain carries TRBV19 and TRBJ2-6; no firm D call. CDR3 length equals 15 residues. Trimming cost V 5 bases and J 0 bases, with 8 bases left between them. Looked up from germline, CDR1 is LNHDA and CDR2 is SQIVND (reference sequence). Written as DNA, the CDR3 is TGTGCCAGTAGTCTCGGTTACTCTGGGGCCAACGTCCTGACTTTC. Protein sequence: CASSLGYSGANVLTF.

This clonotype ranks as medium-sized. J is TRBJ1-5 and V is TRBV6-1; 8 bases fit TRBD1. There are 15 residues in the CDR3. CDR1 is MNHNS and CDR2 is SASEGT in the germline V gene. With V trimmed by 6 bases and J by 0 bases, 4 bases remained unmatched. The CDR3 sequence: CASRRQGSSNQPQHF. The CDR3, as DNA: TGTGCCAGCAGGAGACAGGGGAGTAGCAATCAGCCCCAGCATTTT.

The chain uses TRBV10-3 and TRBJ2-3, with TRBD1 matching over 10 bases. J was trimmed by 5 bases and V by 10 bases; bases with no gene match: 9. The CDR3 loop spans 14 amino acids. CDR1 and CDR2 (germline): ENHRY, SYGVKD. The CDR3 spells CASAGTGVIDTQYF. For the CDR3, the DNA is TGTGCCAGCGCCGGGACAGGGGTTATAGATACGCAGTATTTT.

The table lists this clonotype with a few counts. The rearrangement links TRBV7-3 to TRBJ2-7; possibly TRBD2 for D (6 bases). Trimming stripped 5 bases from V and 5 bases from J, with 19 bases between. There are 15 residues in the CDR3. Germline values: CDR1 SGHTA, CDR2 FQGTGA. For the CDR3, the DNA is TGTGCCAGCAGCCCTGGAGGAGGGTCCACCCACGAGCAGTACTTC. Translated, it gives CASSPGGGSTHEQYF.

Points on this clonotype: At one end the junction does not follow the germline gene, possibly because of a read error. The rearrangement links TRBV6-6 to TRBJ2-1; 8 nucleotides agree with TRBD2. CDR1 and CDR2 (germline): MNHNY, SVGAGI (reference sequence). The CDR3 extends over 17 amino acids. The CDR3 sequence: CASSYSSGGVSYSEQFF. Written as DNA, the CDR3 is TGTGCCAGCAGTTACTCGAGCGGGGGAGTCTCCTACAGTGAGCAGTTCTTC.

As for this clonotype: The junction does not match germline at one end; this may be a read error. This chain links TRBV14 with TRBJ1-1; no firm D call. Germline CDR1 SGHDN, CDR2 FVKESK. This CDR3 is 14 amino acids long. The CDR3 sequence: CASSQRLPRTKAFF. The CDR3 DNA sequence: TGTGCCAGCAGCCAGAGGTTGCCCCGCACTAAAGCTTTCTTT. Filled out from reference TRBV14 and TRBJ1-1, the complete variable domain reads EAGVTQFPSHSVIEKGQTVTLRCDPISGHDNLYWYRRVMGKEIKFLLHFVKESKQDESGMPNNRFLAERTGGTYSTLKVQPAELEDSGVYFCASSQRLPRTKAFFGQGTRLTVV.